Below, 7 T cell receptor beta chains from the same sample are listed, as sequenced in a study of regulatory T cells in long-lasting Graves disease. Investigators prepared the TCR beta libraries by applying iRepertoire HTBI primers and Arm-PCR of CDR3 regions. In TCRdb, the multiplex PCR reads were re-called with MiXCR into one record per CDR3 protein. The top ten hold over 8.5% of the sample, which has roughly 430,000 distinct CDR3 sequences, roughly 15% seen once. As for time point: newly diagnosed GD, antithyroid drugs for less than 3 months. After RNA was extracted from PBMCs, the TCR library was made from it. In addition, the sample was reused for a study of T cells in Graves' hyperthyroidism and ophthalmopathy.

Sample: peripheral blood mononuclear cells (PBMCs), taken at new diagnosis, from a patient treated with antithyroid drugs. These receptors all stem from a woman aged 30 to 39 with Graves disease.

Points on this clonotype: An end of the junction differs from the germline gene, which may be a read error. J is TRBJ2-4 and V is TRBV12-3 or TRBV12-4; 8 bases map to TRBD2. The CDR3 is 14 amino acids. CDR3 in amino acids: CAGSFRGLENIQYF. The CDR3 DNA reads as TGTGCCGGCAGTTTTCGGGGACTAGAAAACATTCAGTACTTC.

This clonotype was observed a few times. The gene calls are TRBV24-1 and TRBJ2-1; 7 nucleotides line up with TRBD1. Unmatched junction bases numbered 4, after V lost 3 bases and J lost 9 bases. Germline V gene data show CDR1 as KGHDR and CDR2 as SFDVKD. CDR3 length equals 13 residues. The CDR3 spells CATSDITGVEQFF. In DNA, the CDR3 is TGTGCCACCAGTGATATCACAGGGGTTGAGCAGTTCTTC.

On this clonotype: A clone one base away is much larger, so this may be a read error. The rearrangement links TRBV2 to TRBJ2-7, with 7 bases aligning to TRBD1. The CDR3 consists of 12 residues. Germline CDR1 SNHLY, CDR2 FYNNEI. The CDR3 protein is CVRTGLRNEQYF. CDR3 coding DNA: TGTGTCAGGACAGGCCTGAGGAACGAGCAGTACTTC.

Details on this clonotype: This may arise from a read error, as a much more abundant clone is one base away. This chain joins TRBV12-3 or TRBV12-4 and TRBJ2-4; D gene ambiguous. The better agreement between TRBJ2-7 and the DNA end casts doubt on the J call. The CDR3 runs 13 residues. The CDR3 coding sequence is TGTGCCAGCAGCGTAGTGGGCAACGACGAGCAGTACTTC. Its translation: CASSVVGNDEQYF.

Ten or more counts support this clonotype. The chain couples TRBV7-6 to TRBJ2-3; no clear D gene. Germline CDR1 SGHVS, CDR2 FNYEAQ. The CDR3 runs 13 residues. Trimming took off 7 bases at V and 2 bases at J, with 10 bases between the two ends. CDR3 region: CASKNSDTDTQYF. The DNA of the CDR3 is TGTGCCAGCAAAAACAGCGACACAGATACGCAGTATTTT.

This clonotype was found many times. Here the CDR3 DNA reads TGTGCCAGTCGCAGCGGGGGAGGGGATACGCAGTATTTT. It encodes CASRSGGGDTQYF. The genes are TRBV19 and TRBJ2-3, with 8 bases identical to TRBD2. Unmatched junction bases numbered 7, after V lost 8 bases and J lost 6 bases. The CDR3 runs to 13 residues. Germline assignment: CDR1 LNHDA and CDR2 SQIVND (reference sequence).

The CDR3 region has the DNA TGCGCCAGCAGCCAAGGGGAAGGTACAGATACGCAGTATTTT. This sequence encodes CASSQGEGTDTQYF. V gene TRBV4-1 combines with J gene TRBJ2-3, with no clear D. The germline V gene has CDR1 MGHRA and CDR2 YSYEKL. The CDR3 length is 14 residues. Trimming removed 1 base from V and 3 bases from J, with 8 bases in between.